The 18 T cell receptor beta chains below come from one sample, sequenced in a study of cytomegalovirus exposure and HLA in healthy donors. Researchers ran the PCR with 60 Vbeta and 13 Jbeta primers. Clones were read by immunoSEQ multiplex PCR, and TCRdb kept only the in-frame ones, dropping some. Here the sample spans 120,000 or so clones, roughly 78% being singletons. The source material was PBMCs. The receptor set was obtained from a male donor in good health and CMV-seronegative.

The CDR3 sequence is CATYSRGGSSYNEQFF. DNA for the CDR3: TGTGCCACCTACTCGCGGGGGGGGAGCTCCTACAATGAGCAGTTCTTC. The chain is built from TRBV27 and TRBJ2-1, with TRBD2 matching over 9 bases. This CDR3 has 16 amino acids. The junction had 10 bases not matched to a gene; V was cut back by 10 bases and J by 0 bases. Germline CDR1 is MNHEY and CDR2 is SMNVEV (reference sequence).

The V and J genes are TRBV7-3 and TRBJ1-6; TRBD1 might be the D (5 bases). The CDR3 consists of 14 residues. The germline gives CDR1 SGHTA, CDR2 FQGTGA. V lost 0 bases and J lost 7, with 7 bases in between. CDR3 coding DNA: TGTGCCAGCAGCTTAACAGGGGTGAATTCACCCCTCCACTTT. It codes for CASSLTGVNSPLHF.

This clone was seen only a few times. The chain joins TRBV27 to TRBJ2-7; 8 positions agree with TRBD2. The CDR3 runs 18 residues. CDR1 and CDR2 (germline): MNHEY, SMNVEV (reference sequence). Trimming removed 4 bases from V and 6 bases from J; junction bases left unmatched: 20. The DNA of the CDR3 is TGTGCCAGCAGTTATATCCCCCTAGCCAGCGGGAGATTTTCCGAGCAGTACTTC. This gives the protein CASSYIPLASGRFSEQYF.

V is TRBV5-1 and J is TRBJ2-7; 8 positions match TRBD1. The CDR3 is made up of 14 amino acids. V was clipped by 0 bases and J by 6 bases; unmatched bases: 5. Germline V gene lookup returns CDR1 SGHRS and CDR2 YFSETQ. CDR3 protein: CASSLADRGGEQYF. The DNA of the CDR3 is TGCGCCAGCAGCTTGGCCGACAGGGGTGGCGAGCAGTACTTC.

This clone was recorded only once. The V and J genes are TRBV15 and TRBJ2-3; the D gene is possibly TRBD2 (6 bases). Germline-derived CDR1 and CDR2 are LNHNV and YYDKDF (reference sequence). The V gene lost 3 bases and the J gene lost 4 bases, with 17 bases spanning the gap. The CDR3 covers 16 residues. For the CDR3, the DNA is TGTGCCACCAGCAGTCCGGGCTGGGGGGTCGCAGATACGCAGTATTTT. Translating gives CATSSPGWGVADTQYF.

The CDR3 bases are TGTGCCAGCAGTGAATGGGACACCACAGATACGCAGTATTTT. Protein: CASSEWDTTDTQYF. J is TRBJ2-3 and V is TRBV2; possibly TRBD1 for D (6 bases). This CDR3 is built from 14 residues. V was trimmed by 2 bases and J by 2 bases, leaving 8 bases between them. The germline V gene encodes CDR1 SNHLY and CDR2 FYNNEI.

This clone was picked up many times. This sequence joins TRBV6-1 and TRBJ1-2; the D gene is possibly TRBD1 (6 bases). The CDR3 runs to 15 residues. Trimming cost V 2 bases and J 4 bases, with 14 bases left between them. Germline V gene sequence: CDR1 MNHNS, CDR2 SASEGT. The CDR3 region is CASSESAGEGYGYTF. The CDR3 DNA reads TGTGCCAGCAGTGAATCGGCAGGGGAGGGCTATGGCTACACCTTC.

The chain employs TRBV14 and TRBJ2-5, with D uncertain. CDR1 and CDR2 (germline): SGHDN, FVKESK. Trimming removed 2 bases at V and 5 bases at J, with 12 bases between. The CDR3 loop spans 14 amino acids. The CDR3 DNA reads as TGTGCCAGCAGCCAATGGGCTGAGTGGGAGACCCAGTACTTC. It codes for CASSQWAEWETQYF.

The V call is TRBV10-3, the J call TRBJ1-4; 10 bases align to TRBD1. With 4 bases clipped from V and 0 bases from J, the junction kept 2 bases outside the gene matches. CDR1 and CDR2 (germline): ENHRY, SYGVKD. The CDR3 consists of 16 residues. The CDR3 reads CAISAGTGATNEKLFF. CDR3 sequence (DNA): TGTGCCATCAGTGCTGGGACAGGGGCAACTAATGAAAAACTGTTTTTT.

The CDR3 protein is CAWRAGRTDTQYF. The CDR3 DNA follows: TGTGCCTGGAGAGCGGGGCGCACAGATACGCAGTATTTT. The chain couples TRBV30 to TRBJ2-3, with TRBD2 matching 7 bases. CDR3 length equals 13 residues. The germline V gene has CDR1 GTSNPN and CDR2 SVGIG (reference sequence). V shed 3 bases, J shed 1 base, and the junction held 1 base outside the gene matches.

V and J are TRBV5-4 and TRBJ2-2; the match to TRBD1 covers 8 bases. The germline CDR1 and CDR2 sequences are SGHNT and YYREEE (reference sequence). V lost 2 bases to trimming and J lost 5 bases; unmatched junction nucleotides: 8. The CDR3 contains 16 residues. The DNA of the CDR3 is TGTGCCAGCAGCTTCAGGACAGGGTGGGAAACCGGGGAGCTGTTTTTT. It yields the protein CASSFRTGWETGELFF.

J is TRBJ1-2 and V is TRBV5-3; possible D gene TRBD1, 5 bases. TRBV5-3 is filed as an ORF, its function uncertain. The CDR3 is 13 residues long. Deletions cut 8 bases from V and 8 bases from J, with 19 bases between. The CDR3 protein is CARAGGEIGGYTF. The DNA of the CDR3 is TGTGCCAGGGCGGGGGGGGAAATAGGGGGCTACACCTTC.

CDR3 sequence: CASSSGTSGRYTGELFF. In DNA form, the CDR3 reads TGTGCCAGCAGCTCCGGGACTAGCGGGAGATACACCGGGGAGCTGTTTTTT. The chain is built from TRBV11-2 and TRBJ2-2; 14 bases align to TRBD2. Trimming at V came to 4 bases and at J to 3 bases, leaving 4 bases not matched to a gene. CDR3 length equals 17 residues. Germline CDR1 is SGHAT and CDR2 is FQNNGV. Supplemented by reference TRBV11-2 and TRBJ2-2, the full variable domain reads EAGVAQSPRYKIIEKRQSVAFWCNPISGHATLYWYQQILGQGPKLLIQFQNNGVVDDSQLPKDRFSAERLKGVDSTLKIQPAKLEDSAVYLCASSSGTSGRYTGELFFGEGSRLTVL.

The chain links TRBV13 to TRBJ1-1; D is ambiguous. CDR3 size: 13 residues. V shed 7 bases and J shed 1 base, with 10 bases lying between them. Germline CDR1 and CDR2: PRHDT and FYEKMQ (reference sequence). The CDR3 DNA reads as TGTGCCAGCACCGAGGGTCCGAACACTGAAGCTTTCTTT. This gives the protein CASTEGPNTEAFF.

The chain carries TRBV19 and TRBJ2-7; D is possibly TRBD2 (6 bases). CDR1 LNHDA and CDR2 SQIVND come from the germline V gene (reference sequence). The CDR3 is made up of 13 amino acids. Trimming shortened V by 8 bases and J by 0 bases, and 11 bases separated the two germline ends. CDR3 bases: TGTGCCAGTGGGGCCGGGGGCTCCTACGAGCAGTACTTC. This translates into CASGAGGSYEQYF.

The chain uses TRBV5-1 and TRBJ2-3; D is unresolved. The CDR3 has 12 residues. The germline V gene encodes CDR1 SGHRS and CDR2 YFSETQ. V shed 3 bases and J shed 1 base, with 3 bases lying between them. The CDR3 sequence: CASSSGTDTQYF. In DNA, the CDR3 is TGCGCCAGCAGCTCAGGCACAGATACGCAGTATTTT.

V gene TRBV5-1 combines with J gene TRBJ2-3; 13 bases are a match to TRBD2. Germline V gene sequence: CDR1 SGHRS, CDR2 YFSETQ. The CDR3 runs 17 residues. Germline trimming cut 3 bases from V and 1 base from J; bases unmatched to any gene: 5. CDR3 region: CASSSGTSGTGTDTQYF. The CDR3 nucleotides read TGCGCCAGCAGCTCCGGGACTAGCGGGACTGGCACAGATACGCAGTATTTT.

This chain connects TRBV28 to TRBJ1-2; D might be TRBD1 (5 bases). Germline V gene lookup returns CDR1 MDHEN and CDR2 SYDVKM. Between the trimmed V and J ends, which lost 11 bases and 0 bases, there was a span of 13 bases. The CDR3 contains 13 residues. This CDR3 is CALGGVPNYGYTF. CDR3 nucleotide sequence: TGTGCCCTCGGAGGGGTACCTAACTATGGCTACACCTTC.